These 4 T cell receptor beta chains came from one sample sequenced in a study of the immune and genomic landscape of osteosarcoma. The post-treatment osteosarcoma tumors were primary, local recurrence or metastasis specimens from poor-prognosis patients. Measured with immunoSEQ multiplex PCR; TCRdb has only the in-frame clones, and not every one. The sample comprises 10,000 to 12,000 clones, over 55% of which are singletons, and 18% rests with the top ten. Sequencing was performed on osteosarcoma tumor tissue from the lung. The receptors shown here come from a human donor with osteosarcoma.

This chain connects TRBV2 to TRBJ1-5; D ambiguous. CDR1 and CDR2 from the germline V gene are SNHLY and FYNNEI. The CDR3 consists of 14 residues. V lost 7 bases, J lost 2 bases, and 12 bases lay in between. The CDR3 region is CASNPSRGNQPQHF. The CDR3 DNA sequence: TGTGCCAGCAACCCATCGCGGGGCAATCAGCCCCAGCATTTT.

The rearrangement links TRBV19 to TRBJ1-1; D unresolved. The CDR3 spans 13 residues. V shed 7 bases and J shed 3 bases, with 12 bases lying between them. Germline CDR1 and CDR2: LNHDA and SQIVND (reference sequence). The CDR3 bases are TGTGCCAGTACTTCCGTGGGAGACACTGAAGCTTTCTTT. Its translation: CASTSVGDTEAFF.

The table lists this clone with a few counts. The chain links TRBV2 to TRBJ1-1; possible D gene TRBD1, 5 bases. Germline V gives CDR1 SNHLY, CDR2 FYNNEI. V was shortened by 6 bases and J by 7 bases, with 9 bases between the two germline ends. The CDR3 sequence is 11 residues long. In DNA, the CDR3 is TGTGCCAGCAGCGACAGTTATGAAGCTTTCTTT. Protein product: CASSDSYEAFF.

The chain couples TRBV9 to TRBJ2-5; D not certain. The CDR3 runs to 14 residues. The V gene lost 0 bases and the J gene lost 8 bases, with 14 bases spanning the gap. In germline, CDR1 is SGDLS, CDR2 YYNGEE. This CDR3 is CASSVATTWDTQYF. The CDR3 region has the DNA TGTGCCAGCAGCGTAGCAACGACCTGGGATACCCAGTACTTC.